The 23 T cell receptor beta chains given below trace back to one sample, sequenced in a study of blood T cell repertoires in COVID-19. Generated by immunoSEQ multiplex PCR, the TCRdb table keeps only in-frame clones and is missing some. The sample consists of 84,000 or so clones, around 82% of them appearing once. Input material: peripheral blood. The source is a man older than 75 with active or convalescent COVID-19.

This chain connects TRBV7-2 to TRBJ1-2, with D unclear. Germline V gene lookup returns CDR1 SGHTA and CDR2 FQGNSA. The CDR3 loop spans 12 amino acids. V was shortened by 3 bases and J by 8 bases, with 10 bases between the two germline ends. The CDR3 DNA is TGTGCCAGCAGCTTCGAGGAATACGGCTACACCTTC. Translation: CASSFEEYGYTF.

V and J are TRBV6-6 and TRBJ2-1, with TRBD2 identical over 11 bases. The trim removed 6 bases at V and 7 bases at J, leaving 11 bases unmatched. Germline assignment: CDR1 MNHNY and CDR2 SVGAGI (reference sequence). CDR3 length: 16 residues. The CDR3 loop is CASSRTLAGGGNEQFF. In DNA form, the CDR3 reads TGTGCCAGCAGCAGGACCCTAGCGGGAGGAGGAAATGAGCAGTTCTTC.

The J gene is TRBJ2-7, the V gene TRBV18, with D possibly being TRBD1 (5 bases). V dropped 4 bases and J dropped 3 bases, with 10 bases sitting between them. The CDR3 sequence is 13 residues long. The germline V gene encodes CDR1 KGHSH and CDR2 LQKENI. The chain's CDR3 is CASSRQGNYEQYF. The CDR3 DNA follows: TGTGCCAGCTCACGTCAGGGAAACTACGAGCAGTACTTC.

The chain employs TRBV4-1 and TRBJ1-4; 7 bases are shared with TRBD1. CDR1 and CDR2 from the germline V gene are MGHRA and YSYEKL. The CDR3 is 14 amino acids. Trimming took 7 bases from V and 6 from J; bases not matched to a gene: 8. The CDR3 nucleotides read TGCGCCAGCACCTGGACAGGCAGATATGAAAAACTGTTTTTT. Protein: CASTWTGRYEKLFF.

The V and J genes are TRBV9 and TRBJ2-1; 12 bases match TRBD2. The germline V gene has CDR1 SGDLS and CDR2 YYNGEE. Germline trimming cut 2 bases from V and 2 bases from J; bases unmatched to any gene: 17. This CDR3 has 21 residues. The CDR3 loop is CASSVGRLGTSGRRTYNEQFF. In DNA form, the CDR3 reads TGTGCCAGCAGCGTCGGCCGTCTTGGTACTAGCGGGAGGAGGACCTACAATGAGCAGTTCTTC.

This chain joins TRBV7-2 and TRBJ1-1, with TRBD1 as a possible D gene (5 bases). CDR3 length: 16 residues. Between the trimmed V and J ends, which lost 1 base and 4 bases, there was a span of 16 bases. The germline gives CDR1 SGHTA, CDR2 FQGNSA. The CDR3 region has the DNA TGTGCCAGCAGCTTAGAAGGCAGAGCTAGGGGCACTGAAGCTTTCTTT. Encoded protein: CASSLEGRARGTEAFF.

V is TRBV19 and J is TRBJ2-1; 12 bases map to TRBD1. With V trimmed by 7 bases and J by 8 bases, 9 bases remained unmatched. The CDR3 spans 15 residues. Germline CDR1 and CDR2: LNHDA and SQIVND (reference sequence). The CDR3 bases are TGTGCCAGTACCATCGGGACAGGGGGCTGGGATGAGCAGTTCTTC. Protein: CASTIGTGGWDEQFF.

This chain uses TRBV6-5 with TRBJ1-3, with TRBD1 matching 9 bases. This CDR3 is built from 15 residues. Germline V CDR1 and CDR2: MNHEY, SVGAGI. V was pared by 7 bases and J by 2 bases, with 6 bases of the junction left unmatched. The DNA for the CDR3 is TGTGCCAGCACCCGGGACAGGGAGGCTGGAAACACCATATATTTT. This codes for CASTRDREAGNTIYF.

The V call is TRBV2, the J call TRBJ1-1; possible D gene TRBD1, 6 bases. Trimming took 4 bases from V and 0 from J, leaving 9 bases between them. CDR3 size: 14 residues. Germline CDR1 and CDR2: SNHLY and FYNNEI. CDR3 sequence: CASSAQGMNTEAFF. The CDR3 region has the DNA TGTGCCAGCAGTGCTCAGGGGATGAACACTGAAGCTTTCTTT. The whole variable domain, remainder taken from reference TRBV2 and TRBJ1-1, is EPEVTQTPSHQVTQMGQEVILRCVPISNHLYFYWYRQILGQKVEFLVSFYNNEISEKSEIFDDQFSVERPDGSNFTLKIRSTKLEDSAMYFCASSAQGMNTEAFFGQGTRLTVV.

The chain employs TRBV9 and TRBJ1-2; TRBD1 matches at 10 bases. The germline V gene has CDR1 SGDLS and CDR2 YYNGEE. V dropped 3 bases and J dropped 3; count of bases not matched to a gene: 14. The CDR3 is 18 amino acids. The CDR3, as DNA: TGTGCCAGCAGCGCCGGACAGGGGGTTCAGGATATTTACTATGGCTACACCTTC. This translates into CASSAGQGVQDIYYGYTF.

The gene calls are TRBV6-1 and TRBJ1-1; no clear D gene. The V end lost 0 bases, the J end lost 0 bases, and 5 bases lay between the germline ends. The CDR3 is 14 amino acids. In germline, CDR1 is MNHNS, CDR2 SASEGT. Here the CDR3 reads CASSEAAMNTEAFF. The CDR3 DNA follows: TGTGCCAGCAGTGAAGCGGCCATGAACACTGAAGCTTTCTTT.

The chain has TRBV5-8 and TRBJ1-2; a weak D match, TRBD1 (6 bases). V lost 0 bases, J lost 8 bases, and 17 bases lay in between. CDR3 length: 15 residues. CDR1 and CDR2 (germline): SGHTS, YDEGEE. The CDR3 is CASSLGPGQTFGYTF. DNA of the CDR3: TGTGCCAGCAGCTTGGGGCCGGGACAAACATTCGGCTACACCTTC.

V and J are TRBV7-9 and TRBJ2-4; the D is unclear. In germline, CDR1 is SEHNR, CDR2 FQNEAQ (reference sequence). This CDR3 has 12 residues. The germline V and J ends were trimmed by 0 bases and 11 bases, with 8 bases remaining between them. DNA of the CDR3: TGTGCCAGCAGCTTAGCGCAGCGACTTCAGTACTTC. Amino acids: CASSLAQRLQYF.

The V call is TRBV15, the J call TRBJ2-1; 7 bases map to TRBD2. The germline CDR1 and CDR2 sequences are LNHNV and YYDKDF (reference sequence). The J segment lost 4 bases and the V segment lost 0 bases, leaving 18 bases of the junction unmatched. This CDR3 comprises 20 residues. CDR3 sequence: CATSRDLAGEFFGLYNEQFF. CDR3 nucleotide sequence: TGTGCCACCAGCAGAGATTTAGCGGGCGAGTTTTTTGGTTTATACAATGAGCAGTTCTTC.

This clone was picked up a small number of times. The chain joins TRBV4-1 to TRBJ2-2, with 7 bases lining up with TRBD1. Germline values: CDR1 MGHRA, CDR2 YSYEKL. V was clipped by 0 bases and J by 4 bases; unmatched bases: 5. The CDR3 runs 16 residues. The CDR3 loop reads CASSQDRGRGTGELFF. The CDR3 region has the DNA TGCGCCAGCAGCCAAGATAGGGGGCGCGGCACCGGGGAGCTGTTTTTT.

The chain couples TRBV10-3 to TRBJ1-1, with 7 bases lining up with TRBD1. The CDR3 is made up of 14 amino acids. Losses at the gene ends were 6 bases for V and 2 bases for J; bases not matched to a gene: 6. CDR1 is ENHRY, CDR2 SYGVKD, per germline. The DNA of the CDR3 is TGTGCCATCAGCCCGACAGGGCCAAACACTGAAGCTTTCTTT. Translation gives CAISPTGPNTEAFF.

This chain uses TRBV7-2 with TRBJ1-5; the D gene is possibly TRBD1 (6 bases). CDR1 is SGHTA, CDR2 FQGNSA, per germline. This CDR3 contains 17 residues. Trimming left V 2 bases short and J 3 bases short, with 17 bases between. The CDR3 DNA is TGTGCCAGCAGCTTACTGCCCCGGACAGCCACCAATCAGCCCCAGCATTTT. This translates into CASSLLPRTATNQPQHF.

The chain joins TRBV10-1 to TRBJ2-1, with TRBD2 matching 8 bases. This CDR3 has 15 residues. Germline V gene sequence: CDR1 WNHNN, CDR2 SYGVQD (reference sequence). The V gene end was trimmed by 3 bases and the J gene end by 3 bases; junction bases not matched to a gene: 4. The CDR3 reads CASSETGGDYNEQFF. CDR3 DNA sequence: TGCGCCAGCAGTGAAACGGGGGGGGACTACAATGAGCAGTTCTTC.

The V call is TRBV12-3 or TRBV12-4, the J call TRBJ1-2, with D possibly matching TRBD1 (5 bases). The CDR3 length is 13 residues. Trimming cost V 3 bases and J 6 bases, with 11 bases left between them. The CDR3 loop is CASSLEGVDGYTF. The CDR3 DNA sequence: TGTGCCAGCAGTTTGGAAGGGGTTGATGGCTACACCTTC.

The chain links TRBV2 to TRBJ1-2; 12 nucleotides line up with TRBD1. Per germline, CDR1 SNHLY and CDR2 FYNNEI. This CDR3 region has 15 residues. The J segment lost 8 bases and the V segment lost 7 bases, leaving 11 bases of the junction unmatched. CDR3 DNA: TGTGCCAGCACTTGGGACAGGGGGCCTTTGCAGGGCTACACCTTC. This codes for CASTWDRGPLQGYTF.

The chain uses TRBV3-1 (or the pseudogene TRBV3-2) and TRBJ2-5, with TRBD2 as a possible D gene (6 bases). This CDR3 region has 15 residues. Trimming took 0 bases from V and 7 from J, leaving 15 bases between them. Germline CDR1 reads LGHDT; CDR2 reads YNNKEL (reference sequence). The CDR3 coding sequence is TGTGCCAGCAGCCAAGATGTCGGCGCCGGGGGGACCCAGTACTTC. Translating gives CASSQDVGAGGTQYF.

The rearrangement uses TRBV3-1 (or the pseudogene TRBV3-2) and TRBJ2-5, with D possibly being TRBD1 (6 bases). V was clipped by 4 bases and J by 4 bases, with 7 bases between them. The CDR3 totals 12 residues. Germline V lookup: CDR1 LGHDT, CDR2 YNNKEL (reference sequence). The CDR3 sequence is CASSLGAETQYF. The CDR3 nucleotides read TGTGCCAGCAGCCTGGGGGCAGAGACCCAGTACTTC.

V gene TRBV3-1 (or the pseudogene TRBV3-2) combines with J gene TRBJ1-4, with D perhaps TRBD1 (6 bases). The CDR3 runs to 14 residues. CDR1 LGHDT and CDR2 YNNKEL come from the germline V gene (reference sequence). The V and J ends lost 1 base and 5 bases respectively, with 8 bases between them. CDR3 sequence: CASSQAGGNEKLFF. The CDR3 DNA is TGTGCCAGCAGCCAAGCGGGGGGCAATGAAAAACTGTTTTTT.